Listed here are 22 T cell receptor beta chains from one sample, sequenced in a study of cytomegalovirus exposure and HLA in healthy donors. The repertoire was sequenced with immunoSEQ multiplex PCR; TCRdb's copy has only in-frame clones and lacks some. There are roughly 150,000 clones in the sample; roughly 86% occur only once, and approximately 10% lies in the top ten. Sequencing was done on a sample of PBMCs. The receptors shown here come from a young man in good health and CMV-seropositive.

This chain links TRBV30 with TRBJ1-2; D is possibly TRBD1 (5 bases). The CDR3 length is 14 residues. The germline gives CDR1 GTSNPN, CDR2 SVGIG (reference sequence). Trimming shortened V by 7 bases and J by 8 bases, and 23 bases separated the two germline ends. The CDR3 region is CAFDRGPGDGGYTF. DNA of the CDR3: TGTGCCTTCGACCGCGGTCCGGGGGACGGAGGCTACACCTTC. Complete variable domain (other parts from reference TRBV30 and TRBJ1-2): SQTIHQWPATLVQPVGSPLSLECTVEGTSNPNLYWYRQAAGRGLQLLFYSVGIGQISSEVPQNLSASRPQDRQFILSSKKLLLSDSGFYLCAFDRGPGDGGYTFGSGTRLTVV.

The gene calls are TRBV12-5 and TRBJ2-5; 9 bases are a match to TRBD2. CDR1 is LGHNT and CDR2 is FRNRAP in the germline V gene. There are 17 residues in the CDR3. V lost 3 bases, J lost 4 bases, and 12 bases stayed unmatched. In nucleotides, the CDR3 is TGTGCTAGTGGTTTCGTTCTAGCGGGGCTTTCCAGAGAGACCCAGTACTTC. Protein: CASGFVLAGLSRETQYF.

CDR3 sequence: CASSRGASYEQYF. CDR3 sequence (DNA): TGCGCCAGCAGCCGCGGGGCTAGCTACGAGCAGTACTTC. The chain recombines TRBV4-1 with TRBJ2-7; a weak D match, TRBD2 (6 bases). Germline V gene data show CDR1 as MGHRA and CDR2 as YSYEKL. Trimming took off 4 bases at V and 3 bases at J, with 10 bases between the two ends. The CDR3 is 13 amino acids.

The gene calls are TRBV5-1 and TRBJ1-2; 11 positions match TRBD1. V was clipped by 5 bases and J by 5 bases; unmatched bases: 5. The CDR3 runs to 14 residues. Germline assignment: CDR1 SGHRS and CDR2 YFSETQ. CDR3 sequence: CASSPGQGAYGYTF. CDR3 nucleotides: TGCGCCAGCAGTCCCGGACAGGGGGCTTATGGCTACACCTTC.

The rearrangement uses TRBV5-1 and TRBJ2-3; a weak D match, TRBD1 (6 bases). Per the germline V gene, CDR1 is SGHRS and CDR2 is YFSETQ. Deletions cut 4 bases from V and 0 bases from J, with 15 bases between. The CDR3 is 16 residues long. CDR3 sequence: CASSPDPGQSTDTQYF. Written as DNA, the CDR3 is TGCGCCAGCAGCCCCGATCCCGGACAGAGCACAGATACGCAGTATTTT.

The V gene is TRBV6-5, the J gene TRBJ2-4; D is unclear. This CDR3 is 14 amino acids long. Looked up from germline, CDR1 is MNHEY and CDR2 is SVGAGI. Trimming pared 6 bases from V and 0 bases from J, leaving 9 bases between. The CDR3 DNA reads as TGTGCCAGCAGGGAGTTCGTAGCCAAAAACATTCAGTACTTC. This sequence encodes CASREFVAKNIQYF.

This clone was recorded only once. The V gene is TRBV28, the J gene TRBJ1-1, with TRBD1 as a possible D gene (5 bases). CDR1 is MDHEN and CDR2 is SYDVKM in the germline V gene. CDR3 length: 13 residues. Trimming took 3 bases from V and 4 from J, leaving 9 bases between them. CDR3 nucleotides: TGTGCCAGCAGTTTGGGGCTTAGCACTGAAGCTTTCTTT. It translates to CASSLGLSTEAFF. Full variable domain (remainder filled in from reference TRBV28 and TRBJ1-1): DVKVTQSSRYLVKRTGEKVFLECVQDMDHENMFWYRQDPGLGLRLIYFSYDVKMKEKGDIPEGYSVSREKKERFSLILESASTNQTSMYLCASSLGLSTEAFFGQGTRLTVV.

The chain combines TRBV19 with TRBJ2-3, with D maybe TRBD1 (5 bases). This CDR3 contains 16 residues. Germline V gene data show CDR1 as LNHDA and CDR2 as SQIVND (reference sequence). The V end was cut by 4 bases, the J end by 0 bases, with 14 bases between. CDR3: CASSTPDSRSTDTQYF. CDR3 bases: TGTGCCAGTAGTACGCCAGACAGTCGCAGCACAGATACGCAGTATTTT.

This clone appeared a few times. The chain carries TRBV5-1 and TRBJ1-1, with 10 nucleotides matching TRBD1. V dropped 4 bases and J dropped 6; count of bases not matched to a gene: 6. CDR1 is SGHRS and CDR2 is YFSETQ in the germline V gene. CDR3 size: 14 residues. This CDR3 is CASSARDRGSEAFF. The CDR3 DNA follows: TGCGCCAGCAGCGCCCGGGACAGGGGCTCTGAAGCTTTCTTT.

This chain uses TRBV5-1 with TRBJ2-2, with 9 positions matching TRBD1. There are 16 residues in the CDR3. CDR1 is SGHRS, CDR2 YFSETQ, per germline. Losses at the gene ends were 3 bases for V and 2 bases for J; bases not matched to a gene: 5. The CDR3 spells CASSWGTGINTGELFF. In nucleotides, the CDR3 is TGCGCCAGCAGCTGGGGGACAGGGATCAACACCGGGGAGCTGTTTTTT.

This sequence joins TRBV11-2 and TRBJ2-7, with D tentatively TRBD1 (6 bases). Germline assignment: CDR1 SGHAT and CDR2 FQNNGV. The CDR3 extends over 15 amino acids. V was cut by 4 bases and J by 5 bases, with 18 bases left in between. The CDR3 protein is CASSWGTSFFHEQYF. CDR3 in DNA: TGTGCCAGCAGCTGGGGGACAAGTTTTTTCCACGAGCAGTACTTC.

The chain links TRBV5-1 to TRBJ2-3; TRBD2 matches 16 bases. The germline CDR1 and CDR2 sequences are SGHRS and YFSETQ. The ends lost 1 base at V and 1 base at J; junction bases unmatched: 6. The CDR3 is made up of 19 amino acids. Here the CDR3 reads CASSLNWGTSGRGTDTQYF. The CDR3 nucleotides read TGCGCCAGCAGCTTGAATTGGGGGACTAGCGGGAGGGGCACAGATACGCAGTATTTT.

This clone was counted only a few times. This chain links TRBV5-1 with TRBJ1-1; D gene unclear. From germline, CDR1 is SGHRS and CDR2 YFSETQ. The CDR3 is 14 amino acids. The V end lost 4 bases, the J end lost 1 base, and 11 bases lay between the germline ends. DNA of the CDR3: TGCGCCAGCAGCCCCGGTTCGGGGAACACTGAAGCTTTCTTT. Its translation: CASSPGSGNTEAFF. The full variable domain, completed using reference TRBV5-1 and TRBJ1-1, is KAGVTQTPRYLIKTRGQQVTLSCSPISGHRSVSWYQQTPGQGLQFLFEYFSETQRNKGNFPGRFSGRQFSNSRSEMNVSTLELGDSALYLCASSPGSGNTEAFFGQGTRLTVV.

This clone was observed a few times. The chain links TRBV11-2 to TRBJ1-1, with D unresolved. Trimming left V 5 bases short and J 3 bases short, with 10 bases between. This CDR3 has 13 residues. The germline gives CDR1 SGHAT, CDR2 FQNNGV. The DNA of the CDR3 is TGTGCCAGCAGCCCCCTATCGTACACTGAAGCTTTCTTT. This translates into CASSPLSYTEAFF.

The chain uses TRBV2 and TRBJ1-5; 9 bases agree with TRBD1. The CDR3 has 15 residues. In germline, CDR1 is SNHLY, CDR2 FYNNEI. V gave up 7 bases and J gave up 2 bases; unmatched junction bases: 6. This CDR3 is CASNYRGPGNQPQHF. Written as DNA, the CDR3 is TGTGCCAGCAACTACAGGGGGCCGGGCAATCAGCCCCAGCATTTT.

CDR3 protein: CASSISGHSGNTIYF. As DNA, the CDR3 is TGTGCCAGTAGTATAAGTGGACACTCTGGAAACACCATATATTTT. This chain links TRBV19 with TRBJ1-3; TRBD1 is a possible D gene (5 bases). Germline CDR1 LNHDA, CDR2 SQIVND (reference sequence). Trimming cost V 2 bases and J 0 bases, with 8 bases left between them. This CDR3 contains 15 residues. Variable domain in full (rest from reference TRBV19 and TRBJ1-3): DGGITQSPKYLFRKEGQNVTLSCEQNLNHDAMYWYRQDPGQGLRLIYYSQIVNDFQKGDIAEGYSVSREKKESFPLTVTSAQKNPTAFYLCASSISGHSGNTIYFGEGSWLTVV.

The V call is TRBV7-3, the J call TRBJ2-1; 9 bases are shared with TRBD1. J was trimmed by 7 bases and V by 4 bases; bases with no gene match: 5. The CDR3 has 14 residues. Germline loops: CDR1 SGHTA, CDR2 FQGTGA. The CDR3 reads CASSSTGGRNEQFF. CDR3 DNA sequence: TGTGCCAGCAGCTCAACAGGGGGCCGAAATGAGCAGTTCTTC.

This chain connects TRBV5-1 to TRBJ2-3; 7 bases fit TRBD1. This CDR3 is built from 13 residues. CDR1 is SGHRS, CDR2 YFSETQ, per germline. Germline trimming cut 10 bases from V and 4 bases from J; bases unmatched to any gene: 9. The CDR3 spells CAPKGAGADTQYF. As DNA, the CDR3 is TGCGCCCCCAAGGGGGCTGGGGCAGATACGCAGTATTTT.

The CDR3, as DNA: TGTGCCAGCAGCGTAGAAGGGGGTACGCAGTATTTT. Translated: CASSVEGGTQYF. The V gene is TRBV9, the J gene TRBJ2-3, with D possibly matching TRBD1 (6 bases). This CDR3 has 12 amino acids. CDR1 is SGDLS and CDR2 is YYNGEE in the germline V gene. V lost 0 bases, J lost 8 bases, and 7 bases lay in between.

This chain connects TRBV19 to TRBJ2-5; D possibly corresponds to TRBD1 (5 bases). This CDR3 has 13 residues. Germline CDR1 and CDR2: LNHDA and SQIVND (reference sequence). V lost 4 bases and J 7 bases, leaving 13 bases between the germline ends. The CDR3 DNA follows: TGTGCCAGTAGTACGGACACGCCGGGGACCCAGTACTTC. As protein: CASSTDTPGTQYF.

The chain is built from TRBV27 and TRBJ2-5; tentatively, D is TRBD2 (6 bases). This CDR3 is built from 15 residues. V lost 2 bases and J 5 bases, leaving 15 bases between the germline ends. Germline V gives CDR1 MNHEY, CDR2 SMNVEV (reference sequence). The CDR3, as DNA: TGTGCCAGCAGTTTAATGGGGGAGGTTACGGAGACCCAGTACTTC. This translates into CASSLMGEVTETQYF.

The chain has TRBV7-6 and TRBJ2-1; maybe TRBD2 (5 bases). Trimming cost V 5 bases and J 2 bases, with 19 bases left between them. The CDR3 length is 17 residues. CDR1 and CDR2 (germline): SGHVS, FNYEAQ. This chain's CDR3 is CASSPKPAGLPYNEQFF. Here the CDR3 DNA reads TGTGCCAGCAGCCCTAAACCCGCGGGCCTGCCCTACAATGAGCAGTTCTTC. The whole variable domain, remainder taken from reference TRBV7-6 and TRBJ2-1, is GAGVSQSPRYKVTKRGQDVALRCDPISGHVSLYWYRQALGQGPEFLTYFNYEAQQDKSGLPNDRFSAERPEGSISTLTIQRTEQRDSAMYRCASSPKPAGLPYNEQFFGPGTRLTVL.